This T cell receptor beta chain is drawn from a study of molecular identifiers for immune sequencing clone quantification. Overall study context: RNA from approximately 20,000 or 98,000 naive CD8 cells was split five ways in replicates, with four sequenced.

In the case of this clonotype: Its antigen is not known.

Findings and limits, study-wide: Among effectors, clones above 20 RNA copies held over 97% of molecules; among naive cells, under 1%.

MiXCR was run by TCRdb on the PCR reads, yielding one entry per CDR3 protein. The profile covers about half a million distinct CDR3 sequences, with 20% to 25% appearing a single time and 0.7% to 0.95% taken by the ten largest. CDR3 length: 14 residues. Germline CDR1 MNHEY, CDR2 SMNVEV (reference sequence). Trimming left V 3 bases short and J 4 bases short, with 13 bases between. The chain recombines TRBV27 with TRBJ2-7; D might be TRBD1 (6 bases). The TCR sequence derives from a human donor in good health. Some libraries in this study had Jurkat cell RNA spiked in. The sequencing sample was made of naive CD8+ T cells from blood, with Jurkat cell RNA spiked in. Noted subset: FACS-sorted CD8+CD4-CCR7+CD45RA+ naive T cells. CDR3 protein: CASSFIYGQYEQYF. For the CDR3, the DNA is TGTGCCAGCAGTTTCATCTATGGACAGTACGAGCAGTACTTC.